This TCR beta chain was identified during a study of patients and donors after allogeneic stem cell transplantation. Germline CDR1 reads MNHEY; CDR2 reads SVGEGT. Trimming took off 2 bases at V and 6 bases at J, with 11 bases between the two ends. The CDR3 is made up of 13 amino acids. This clonotype was seen more than once but under ten times. TCRdb processed the RT-PCR reads anew with MiXCR; each CDR3 protein has one entry. The sample includes about a million distinct CDR3 sequences, approximately 19% of them seen just once. The source material was blood, either unsorted or a sorted T cell fraction (not recorded which). This clonotype originated in a human donor who was either an allogeneic HSCT recipient or a stem cell or donor lymphocyte infusion donor (not recorded which). It is not recorded whose cells these are; they may come from a transplant donor. The rearrangement uses TRBV6-2 or TRBV6-3 and TRBJ2-7; the D is unclear. This chain's CDR3 is CASSYQDLSEQYF. CDR3 DNA: TGTGCCAGCAGTTACCAGGACCTAAGCGAGCAGTACTTC.